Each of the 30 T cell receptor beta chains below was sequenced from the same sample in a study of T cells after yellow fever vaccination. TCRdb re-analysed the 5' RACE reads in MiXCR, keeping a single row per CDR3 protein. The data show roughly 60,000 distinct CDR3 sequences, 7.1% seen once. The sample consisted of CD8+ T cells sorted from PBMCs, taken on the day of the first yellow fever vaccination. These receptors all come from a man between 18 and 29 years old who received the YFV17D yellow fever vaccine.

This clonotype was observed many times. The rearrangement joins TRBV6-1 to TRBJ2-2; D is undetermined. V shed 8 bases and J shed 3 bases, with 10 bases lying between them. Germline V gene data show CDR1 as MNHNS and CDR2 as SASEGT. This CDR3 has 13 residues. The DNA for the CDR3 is TGTGCCAGCCGCCACGGTGACACCGGGGAGCTGTTTTTT. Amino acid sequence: CASRHGDTGELFF.

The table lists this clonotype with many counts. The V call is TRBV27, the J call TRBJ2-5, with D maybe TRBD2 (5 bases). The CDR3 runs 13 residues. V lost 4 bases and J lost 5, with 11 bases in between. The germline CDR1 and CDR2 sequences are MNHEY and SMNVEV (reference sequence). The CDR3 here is CASSSLGRETQYF. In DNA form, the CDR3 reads TGTGCCAGCAGTTCACTAGGTCGGGAGACCCAGTACTTC.

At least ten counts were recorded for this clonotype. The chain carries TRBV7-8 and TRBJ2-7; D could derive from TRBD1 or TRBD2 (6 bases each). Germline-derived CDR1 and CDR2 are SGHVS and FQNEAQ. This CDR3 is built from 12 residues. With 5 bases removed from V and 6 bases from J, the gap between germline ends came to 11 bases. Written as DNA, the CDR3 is TGTGCCAGCAGCAAGGGGGGCCGCGAGCAGTACGTC. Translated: CASSKGGREQYV.

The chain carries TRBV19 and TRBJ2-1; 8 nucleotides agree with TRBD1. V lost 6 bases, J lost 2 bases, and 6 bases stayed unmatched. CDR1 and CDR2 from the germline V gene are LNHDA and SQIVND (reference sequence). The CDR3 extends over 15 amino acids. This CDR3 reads CASSLGQGPYNEQFF. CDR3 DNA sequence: TGTGCCAGTAGCCTAGGACAGGGCCCCTACAATGAGCAGTTCTTC.

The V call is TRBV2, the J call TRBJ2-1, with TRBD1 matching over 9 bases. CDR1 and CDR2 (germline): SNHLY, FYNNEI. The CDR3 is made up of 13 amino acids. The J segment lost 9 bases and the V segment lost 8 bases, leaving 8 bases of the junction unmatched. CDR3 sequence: CASLPQGAGEQFF. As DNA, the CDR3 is TGTGCCAGCCTCCCACAGGGGGCTGGTGAGCAGTTCTTC.

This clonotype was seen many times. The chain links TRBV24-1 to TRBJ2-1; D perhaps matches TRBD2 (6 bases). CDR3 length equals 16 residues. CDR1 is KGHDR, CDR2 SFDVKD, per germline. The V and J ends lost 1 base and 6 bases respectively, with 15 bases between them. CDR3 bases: TGTGCCACCAGTGATTTACGATCAACGGAGGGCAATGAGCAGTTCTTC. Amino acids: CATSDLRSTEGNEQFF.

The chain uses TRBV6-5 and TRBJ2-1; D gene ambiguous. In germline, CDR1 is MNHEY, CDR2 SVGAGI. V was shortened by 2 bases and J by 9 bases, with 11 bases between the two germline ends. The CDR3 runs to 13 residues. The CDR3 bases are TGTGCCAGCAGTTACGGGTTTGGACCTGAGCAGTTCTTC. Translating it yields CASSYGFGPEQFF.

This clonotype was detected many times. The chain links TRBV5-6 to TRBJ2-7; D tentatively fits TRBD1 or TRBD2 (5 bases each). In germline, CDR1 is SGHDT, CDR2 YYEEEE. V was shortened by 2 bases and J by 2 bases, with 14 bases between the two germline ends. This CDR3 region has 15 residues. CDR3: CASSLEGQTAYEQYF. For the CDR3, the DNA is TGTGCCAGCAGCTTAGAGGGCCAGACAGCCTACGAGCAGTACTTC.

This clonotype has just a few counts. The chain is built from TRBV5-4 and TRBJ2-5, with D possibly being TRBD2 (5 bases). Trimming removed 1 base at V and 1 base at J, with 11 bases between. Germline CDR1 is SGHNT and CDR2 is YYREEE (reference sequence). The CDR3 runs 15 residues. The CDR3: CASSLTGLLQETQYF. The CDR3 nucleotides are TGTGCCAGCAGCTTGACCGGACTCCTCCAAGAGACCCAGTACTTC. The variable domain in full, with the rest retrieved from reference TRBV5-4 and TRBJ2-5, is ETGVTQSPTHLIKTRGQQVTLRCSSQSGHNTVSWYQQALGQGPQFIFQYYREEENGRGNFPPRFSGLQFPNYSSELNVNALELDDSALYLCASSLTGLLQETQYFGPGTRLLVL.

As DNA, the CDR3 is TGTGCCACCAGCAGAGCGGGGGGGGGGGCAGATACGCAGTATTTT. As protein: CATSRAGGGADTQYF. J is TRBJ2-3 and V is TRBV15; 8 bases are shared with TRBD2. CDR3 length: 15 amino acids. Germline V gene lookup returns CDR1 LNHNV and CDR2 YYDKDF (reference sequence). V was clipped by 1 base and J by 4 bases; unmatched bases: 4.

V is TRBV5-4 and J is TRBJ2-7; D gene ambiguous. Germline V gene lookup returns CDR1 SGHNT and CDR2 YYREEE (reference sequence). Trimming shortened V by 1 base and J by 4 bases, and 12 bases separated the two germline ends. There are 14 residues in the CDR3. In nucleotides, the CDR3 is TGTGCCAGCAGCTTGCCTGGAGACTCTTACGAGCAGTACTTC. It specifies CASSLPGDSYEQYF.

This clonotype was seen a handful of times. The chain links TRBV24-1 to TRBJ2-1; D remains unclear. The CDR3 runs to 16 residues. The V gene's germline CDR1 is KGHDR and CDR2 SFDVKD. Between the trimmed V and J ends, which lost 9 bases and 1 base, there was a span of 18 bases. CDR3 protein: CATGSGRSWSYNEQFF. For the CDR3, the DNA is TGTGCCACCGGGTCCGGGCGCTCATGGTCCTACAATGAGCAGTTCTTC.

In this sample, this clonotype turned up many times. The CDR3 coding sequence is TGTGCCAGCAGCTTCGCCCTTGGCTACAATGAGCAGTTCTTC. This encodes CASSFALGYNEQFF. This chain connects TRBV2 to TRBJ2-1; D gene unclear. V lost 6 bases to trimming and J lost 3 bases, with 12 bases between them. The V gene's germline CDR1 is SNHLY and CDR2 FYNNEI. The CDR3 loop spans 14 amino acids.

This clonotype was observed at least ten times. CDR3 in amino acids: CAISESVDRYGYTF. CDR3 in DNA: TGTGCCATCAGTGAGTCTGTCGACCGTTATGGCTACACCTTC. The rearrangement uses TRBV10-3 and TRBJ1-2; D is unclear. Germline V gene lookup returns CDR1 ENHRY and CDR2 SYGVKD. This CDR3 has 14 residues. V gave up 0 bases and J gave up 5 bases, with 10 bases separating them.

CDR3 protein: CASSLPGDRVNQPQHF. The CDR3 region has the DNA TGTGCCAGCAGCTTGCCCGGGGACAGGGTCAATCAGCCCCAGCATTTT. The gene calls are TRBV7-8 and TRBJ1-5; 9 nucleotides line up with TRBD1. CDR1 SGHVS and CDR2 FQNEAQ come from the germline V gene. Unmatched junction bases numbered 6, after V lost 3 bases and J lost 3 bases. The CDR3 has 16 residues.

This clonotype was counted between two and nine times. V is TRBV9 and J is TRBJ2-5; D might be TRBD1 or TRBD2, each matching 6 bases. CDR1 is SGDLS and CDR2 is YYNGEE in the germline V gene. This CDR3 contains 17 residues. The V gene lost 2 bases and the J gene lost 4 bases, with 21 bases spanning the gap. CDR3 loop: CASSVGGQPGGPETQYF. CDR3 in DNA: TGTGCCAGCAGCGTCGGGGGCCAGCCCGGGGGCCCAGAGACCCAGTACTTC.

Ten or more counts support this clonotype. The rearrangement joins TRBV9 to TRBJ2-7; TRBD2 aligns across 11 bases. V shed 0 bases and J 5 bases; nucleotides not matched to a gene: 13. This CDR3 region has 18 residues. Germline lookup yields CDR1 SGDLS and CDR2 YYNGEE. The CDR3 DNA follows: TGTGCCAGCAGCGTAGAGGATCTGGTGCGACTAGCGGGGAACGAGCAGTACGTC. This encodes CASSVEDLVRLAGNEQYV.

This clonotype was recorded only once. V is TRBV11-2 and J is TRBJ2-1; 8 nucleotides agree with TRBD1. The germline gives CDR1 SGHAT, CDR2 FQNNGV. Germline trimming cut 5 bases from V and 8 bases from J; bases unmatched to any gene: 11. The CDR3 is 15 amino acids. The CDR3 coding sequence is TGTGCCAGCAGCCTAATTTGGACAGGGAACCATGAGCAGTTCTTC. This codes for CASSLIWTGNHEQFF.

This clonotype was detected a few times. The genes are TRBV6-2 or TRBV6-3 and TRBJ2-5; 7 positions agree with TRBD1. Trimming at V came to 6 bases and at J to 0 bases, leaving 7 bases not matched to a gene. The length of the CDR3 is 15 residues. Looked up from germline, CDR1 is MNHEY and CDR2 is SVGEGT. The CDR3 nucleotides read TGTGCCAGCAGGAAAGACAGGGAGTACCAAGAGACCCAGTACTTC. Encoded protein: CASRKDREYQETQYF.

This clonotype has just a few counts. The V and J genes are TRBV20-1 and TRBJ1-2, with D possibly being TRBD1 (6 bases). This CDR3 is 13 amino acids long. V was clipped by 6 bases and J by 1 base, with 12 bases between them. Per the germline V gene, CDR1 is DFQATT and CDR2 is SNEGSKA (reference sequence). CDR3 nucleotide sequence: TGCAGTGCGCTCCACAGGGTTAACTATGGCTACACCTTC. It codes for CSALHRVNYGYTF.

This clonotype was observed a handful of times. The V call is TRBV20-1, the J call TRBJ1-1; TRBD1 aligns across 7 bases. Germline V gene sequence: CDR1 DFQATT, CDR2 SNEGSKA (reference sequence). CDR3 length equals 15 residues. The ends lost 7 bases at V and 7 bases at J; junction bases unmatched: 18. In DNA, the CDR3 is TGCAGTGGCACGGGAGTACAGGGGCTAGGACTTGAAGCTTTCTTT. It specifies CSGTGVQGLGLEAFF.

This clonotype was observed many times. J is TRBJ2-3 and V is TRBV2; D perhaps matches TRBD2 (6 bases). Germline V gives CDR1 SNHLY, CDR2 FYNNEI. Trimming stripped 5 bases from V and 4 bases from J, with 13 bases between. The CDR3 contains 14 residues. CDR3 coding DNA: TGTGCCAGCAGTCCATGGGGGGAGGCAGATACGCAGTATTTT. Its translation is CASSPWGEADTQYF.

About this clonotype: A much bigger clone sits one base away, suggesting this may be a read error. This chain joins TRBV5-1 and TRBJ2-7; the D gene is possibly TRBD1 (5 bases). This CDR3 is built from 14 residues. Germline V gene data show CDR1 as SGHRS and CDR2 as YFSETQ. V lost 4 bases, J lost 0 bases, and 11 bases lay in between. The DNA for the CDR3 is TGCGCCAGCAGCATCAACAGGAGCTCCTACGAGCAGTACTTC. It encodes CASSINRSSYEQYF.

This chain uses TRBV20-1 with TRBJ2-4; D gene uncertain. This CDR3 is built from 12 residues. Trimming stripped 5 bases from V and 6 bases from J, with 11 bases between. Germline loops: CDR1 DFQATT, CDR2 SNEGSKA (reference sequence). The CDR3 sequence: CSAGSFRNIQYF. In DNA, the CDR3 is TGCAGTGCTGGTTCTTTTCGAAACATTCAGTACTTC.

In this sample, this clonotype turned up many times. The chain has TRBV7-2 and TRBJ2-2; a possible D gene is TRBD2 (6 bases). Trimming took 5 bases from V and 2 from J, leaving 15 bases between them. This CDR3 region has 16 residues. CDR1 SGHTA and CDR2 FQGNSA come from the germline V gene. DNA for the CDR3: TGTGCCAGCAGCCCGCCGCAGGGAGGAAACACCGGGGAGCTGTTTTTT. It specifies CASSPPQGGNTGELFF.

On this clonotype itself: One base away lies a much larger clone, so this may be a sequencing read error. This CDR3 is CASSTPVTPWGTNYGYTF. The CDR3 coding sequence is TGTGCCAGCAGCACTCCGGTGACCCCCTGGGGGACCAACTATGGCTACACCTTC. V usage is TRBV28 and J usage is TRBJ1-2; a weak D match, TRBD1 (5 bases). The CDR3 loop spans 18 amino acids. Germline CDR1 and CDR2: MDHEN and SYDVKM. V lost 6 bases to trimming and J lost 2 bases, with 25 bases between them.

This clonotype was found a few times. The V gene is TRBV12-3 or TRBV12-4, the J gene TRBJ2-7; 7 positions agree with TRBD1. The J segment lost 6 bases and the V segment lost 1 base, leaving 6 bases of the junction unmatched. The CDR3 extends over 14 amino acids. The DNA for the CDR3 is TGTGCCAGCAGTTTAGAGGGGGCGCGTTCCGAGCAGTACGTC. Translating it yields CASSLEGARSEQYV.

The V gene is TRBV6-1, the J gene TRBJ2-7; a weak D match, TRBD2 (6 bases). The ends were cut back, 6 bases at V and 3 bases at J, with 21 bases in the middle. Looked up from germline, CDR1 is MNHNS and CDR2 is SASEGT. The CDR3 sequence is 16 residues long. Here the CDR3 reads CASRGKFSSVVYEQYV. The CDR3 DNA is TGTGCCAGCAGAGGTAAATTCTCTAGCGTTGTCTACGAGCAGTACGTC.

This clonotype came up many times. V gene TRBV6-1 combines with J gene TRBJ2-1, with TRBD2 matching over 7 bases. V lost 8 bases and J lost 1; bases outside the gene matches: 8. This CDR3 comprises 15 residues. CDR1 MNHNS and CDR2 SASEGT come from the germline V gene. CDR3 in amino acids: CASRDRDYSYNEQFF. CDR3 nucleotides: TGTGCCAGCCGGGACCGGGACTATTCCTACAATGAGCAGTTCTTC.

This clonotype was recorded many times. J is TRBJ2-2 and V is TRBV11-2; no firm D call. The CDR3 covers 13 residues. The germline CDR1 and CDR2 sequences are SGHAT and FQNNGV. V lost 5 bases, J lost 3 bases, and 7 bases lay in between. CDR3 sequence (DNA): TGTGCCAGCAGCGGTTTGTACACCGGGGAGCTGTTTTTT. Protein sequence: CASSGLYTGELFF. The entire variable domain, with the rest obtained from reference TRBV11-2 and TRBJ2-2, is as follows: EAGVAQSPRYKIIEKRQSVAFWCNPISGHATLYWYQQILGQGPKLLIQFQNNGVVDDSQLPKDRFSAERLKGVDSTLKIQPAKLEDSAVYLCASSGLYTGELFFGEGSRLTVL.